This entry features one T cell receptor (beta chain) sequence. PCR used 60 Vbeta primers and 13 Jbeta primers. The table came from immunoSEQ multiplex PCR; TCRdb's copy has only in-frame clones and leaves some out. The table lists around 150,000 clones, roughly 77% of them singletons. This entry comes from a study of cytomegalovirus exposure and HLA in healthy donors. The V end lost 5 bases, the J end lost 0 bases, and 16 bases lay between the germline ends. The germline CDR1 and CDR2 sequences are PRHDT and FYEKMQ (reference sequence). The length of the CDR3 is 16 residues. Material for sequencing was PBMCs. This sequence was found in a human donor in good health. The chain couples TRBV13 to TRBJ1-1, with D possibly matching TRBD1 (6 bases). The CDR3 region is CASSHGQHRMNTEAFF. DNA for the CDR3: TGTGCCAGCAGCCACGGACAGCATAGAATGAACACTGAAGCTTTCTTT.